This T cell receptor beta chain was recovered during a study of CD8+ T cells in alopecia areata. There are 15 residues in the CDR3. In germline, CDR1 is MGHRA, CDR2 YSYEKL. V gave up 1 base and J gave up 0 bases, with 7 bases separating them. TCR sequencing used cDNA made by reverse transcription of extracted RNA. This table comes from immunoSEQ multiplex PCR, and its TCRdb copy is limited to in-frame clones, with some not included. The sample consists of 45,000 to 70,000 clones, roughly 96% of them appearing once. Source: CD8+ T cells sorted from blood, taken at week 0. V is TRBV4-1 and J is TRBJ1-3; TRBD1 might be the D (5 bases). This receptor was obtained from a human donor with alopecia areata. CDR3 nucleotide sequence: TGCGCCAGCAGCCAAGCAGGGAGCTCTGGAAACACCATATATTTT. Amino acids: CASSQAGSSGNTIYF.